Presented here are 28 T cell receptor beta chains from one specimen sequenced in a study of blood T cells in healthy people across ages. A second about 6 to 12 cycle PCR used barcoded and J-beta primers. TCRdb itself ran the 5' RACE reads through MiXCR, one entry per CDR3 protein. The table lists 850,000 to 1,100,000 distinct CDR3 sequences, 35% to 45% of them singletons. The sequencing input was blood. These TCRs come from a man aged 18 to 35 in good health.

This clonotype was seen only a few times. This rearrangement joins TRBV12-5 to TRBJ2-1, with TRBD1 matching over 7 bases. The CDR3 has 15 residues. CDR1 is LGHNT and CDR2 is FRNRAP in the germline V gene. V dropped 7 bases and J dropped 0; count of bases not matched to a gene: 6. The CDR3 DNA reads TGTGCTAGTGCCCGAGACAGGGCCTCCTACAATGAGCAGTTCTTC. It translates to CASARDRASYNEQFF.

The sample holds a few counts of this clonotype. The chain couples TRBV12-3 or TRBV12-4 to TRBJ2-1; 12 nucleotides align to TRBD2. The CDR3 length is 16 residues. V lost 2 bases to trimming and J lost 7 bases; unmatched junction nucleotides: 6. The CDR3 loop is CASSLLAGGIGNEQFF. CDR3 nucleotides: TGTGCCAGCAGTTTACTAGCGGGGGGGATCGGGAATGAGCAGTTCTTC.

V and J are TRBV28 and TRBJ2-1; the D is unclear. This CDR3 region has 13 residues. The V and J ends lost 5 bases and 13 bases respectively, with 18 bases between them. Germline V gene data show CDR1 as MDHEN and CDR2 as SYDVKM. CDR3 sequence (DNA): TGTGCCAGCAGTGTATTGAACGCCCGTTTTCAGTTCTTC. As protein: CASSVLNARFQFF.

V and J are TRBV20-1 and TRBJ2-3, with a possible D match to TRBD1 (5 bases). Trimming cost V 1 base and J 2 bases, with 10 bases left between them. Germline CDR1 DFQATT, CDR2 SNEGSKA (reference sequence). The CDR3 loop spans 14 amino acids. The CDR3 spells CSARAPGSTDTQYF. The CDR3 nucleotides are TGCAGTGCTAGAGCCCCAGGGTCCACAGATACGCAGTATTTT.

Here the CDR3 reads CSARPAGWNTEAFF. CDR3 sequence (DNA): TGCAGTGCGAGGCCCGCAGGCTGGAACACTGAAGCTTTCTTT. This chain uses TRBV20-1 with TRBJ1-1; no reliable D call. V was shortened by 6 bases and J by 1 base, with 15 bases between the two germline ends. The germline CDR1 and CDR2 sequences are DFQATT and SNEGSKA (reference sequence). The CDR3 sequence is 14 residues long.

On this clonotype itself: A read error may explain this, as a much larger clone is one base away. This chain joins TRBV20-1 and TRBJ1-2; D may be TRBD1 (6 bases). V gave up 7 bases and J gave up 5 bases, with 17 bases separating them. This CDR3 is built from 13 residues. The germline gives CDR1 DFQATT, CDR2 SNEGSKA (reference sequence). Here the CDR3 DNA reads TGCAGTGTGACTACAGGGAAGGGGTATGGCTACACCTTC. Protein sequence: CSVTTGKGYGYTF.

This clonotype was counted a few times. The gene calls are TRBV20-1 and TRBJ2-4; D unclear. Germline values: CDR1 DFQATT, CDR2 SNEGSKA (reference sequence). CDR3 length: 10 residues. V was cut by 3 bases and J by 14 bases, with 11 bases left in between. The CDR3 bases are TGCAGTGCTAGGCCACAGCCGGAGTACTTC. This translates into CSARPQPEYF.

A few counts support this clonotype. The J gene is TRBJ2-1, the V gene TRBV5-1, with D maybe TRBD1 (5 bases). Trimming cost V 0 bases and J 9 bases, with 10 bases left between them. Germline V gene lookup returns CDR1 SGHRS and CDR2 YFSETQ. The CDR3 extends over 13 amino acids. CDR3 residues: CASSLGQTAEQFF. The CDR3 DNA reads as TGCGCCAGCAGCTTGGGACAGACAGCTGAGCAGTTCTTC. Full variable domain (remainder filled in from reference TRBV5-1 and TRBJ2-1): KAGVTQTPRYLIKTRGQQVTLSCSPISGHRSVSWYQQTPGQGLQFLFEYFSETQRNKGNFPGRFSGRQFSNSRSEMNVSTLELGDSALYLCASSLGQTAEQFFGPGTRLTVL.

A few counts support this clonotype. The CDR3 loop reads CASSSTGTGQPQHF. Written as DNA, the CDR3 is TGTGCCAGCAGCTCCACCGGGACAGGTCAGCCCCAGCATTTT. The rearrangement joins TRBV7-2 to TRBJ1-5, with 8 nucleotides matching TRBD1. This CDR3 has 14 residues. The J segment lost 6 bases and the V segment lost 4 bases, leaving 5 bases of the junction unmatched. The germline CDR1 and CDR2 sequences are SGHTA and FQGNSA.

This clonotype was seen more than once but under ten times. The chain is built from TRBV24-1 and TRBJ2-5, with a tentative D call TRBD1 (6 bases). The CDR3 contains 14 residues. Trimming pared 2 bases from V and 5 bases from J, leaving 11 bases between. Germline CDR1 KGHDR, CDR2 SFDVKD. This chain's CDR3 is CATSDSDRSETQYF. CDR3 nucleotide sequence: TGTGCCACCAGTGATTCTGACAGGTCCGAGACCCAGTACTTC.

This clonotype was detected only a few times. V gene TRBV12-3 or TRBV12-4 combines with J gene TRBJ2-2; D call uncertain. This CDR3 comprises 15 residues. Trimming pared 3 bases from V and 0 bases from J, leaving 8 bases between. CDR3 sequence reads: CASSFPYTNTGELFF. Written as DNA, the CDR3 is TGTGCCAGCAGTTTTCCCTATACGAACACCGGGGAGCTGTTTTTT.

The V and J genes are TRBV9 and TRBJ2-2; D remains ambiguous. V lost 5 bases, J lost 1 base, and 9 bases lay in between. Looked up from germline, CDR1 is SGDLS and CDR2 is YYNGEE. The CDR3 loop spans 14 amino acids. The CDR3 DNA is TGTGCCAGCAGACCAACACAGAACACCGGGGAGCTGTTTTTT. Translation gives CASRPTQNTGELFF.

The chain joins TRBV6-1 to TRBJ2-5, with D possibly matching TRBD2 (6 bases). The CDR3 length is 11 residues. Germline CDR1 and CDR2: MNHNS and SASEGT. The V and J ends lost 6 bases and 7 bases respectively, with 9 bases between them. The CDR3 is CASRKGGTQYF. The CDR3 DNA is TGTGCCAGCAGGAAGGGAGGGACCCAGTACTTC.

There are a few counts of this clonotype. The rearrangement uses TRBV6-5 and TRBJ2-7; 10 bases are shared with TRBD1. The CDR3 is made up of 14 amino acids. V lost 4 bases and J lost 3; bases outside the gene matches: 3. The V gene's germline CDR1 is MNHEY and CDR2 SVGAGI. CDR3 coding DNA: TGTGCCAGCAGTTCGGGACAGGGGATCTACGAGCAGTACTTC. Translating gives CASSSGQGIYEQYF.

This clonotype was observed a single time. One end of the junction varies from germline; a read error may be responsible. The chain carries TRBV2 and TRBJ2-3, with no clear D. The CDR3 has 14 residues. The germline gives CDR1 SNHLY, CDR2 FYNNEI. This CDR3 is CASSEATGPDTLYF. The CDR3 bases are TGTGCCAGCAGTGAAGCGACCGGGCCGGATACGCTGTATTTT.

In this sample, this clonotype turned up many times. The J gene is TRBJ2-5, the V gene TRBV12-3 or TRBV12-4; no clear D gene. Deletions cut 6 bases from V and 2 bases from J, with 10 bases between. The CDR3 has 13 amino acids. CDR3 sequence reads: CASSFRQQETQYF. DNA for the CDR3: TGTGCCAGCAGCTTTCGGCAGCAAGAGACCCAGTACTTC.

V is TRBV12-3 or TRBV12-4 and J is TRBJ2-5; 11 nucleotides agree with TRBD2. J gave up 1 base and V 6 bases, and 4 bases lay outside the gene matches. CDR3 length: 15 amino acids. DNA for the CDR3: TGTGCCAGCAGCTTCGGACTAGCGGGCCAAGAGACCCAGTACTTC. Translating it yields CASSFGLAGQETQYF.

CDR3 bases: TGCGCCAGCAGCTTGGAGGGGGCTGACACTGAAGCTTTCTTT. Translating gives CASSLEGADTEAFF. The chain combines TRBV5-1 with TRBJ1-1, with TRBD1 identical over 7 bases. V gave up 0 bases and J gave up 3 bases; unmatched junction bases: 2. Germline lookup yields CDR1 SGHRS and CDR2 YFSETQ. There are 14 residues in the CDR3.

The chain combines TRBV6-5 with TRBJ1-1; the D gene is possibly TRBD1 (5 bases). Trimming left V 7 bases short and J 1 base short, with 13 bases between. CDR3 length equals 14 residues. CDR1 and CDR2 from the germline V gene are MNHEY and SVGAGI. CDR3 nucleotide sequence: TGTGCCAGCAAGAGACAGCCAGGGAACACTGAAGCTTTCTTT. As protein: CASKRQPGNTEAFF.

Turning to this clonotype: The junction does not match germline at one end; this may be a read error. The chain links TRBV27 to TRBJ1-1, with D tentatively TRBD1 (5 bases). This CDR3 is built from 15 residues. The germline gives CDR1 MNHEY, CDR2 SMNVEV (reference sequence). The DNA of the CDR3 is TGTGCCAGCAGTGTATCCGGGCAGGGAGGCACTGAAGCTTTCTTT. Translation gives CASSVSGQGGTEAFF.

This clonotype was seen more than once but under ten times. The V gene is TRBV11-1, the J gene TRBJ2-7; no reliable D call. This CDR3 comprises 15 residues. V was shortened by 1 base and J by 3 bases, with 13 bases between the two germline ends. Looked up from germline, CDR1 is SGHAT and CDR2 is FQDESV (reference sequence). The CDR3 coding sequence is TGTGCCAGCAGCTTAGAACCGACGGATGGCTACGAGCAGTACTTC. Translating gives CASSLEPTDGYEQYF.

This clonotype was counted many times. The J gene is TRBJ2-3, the V gene TRBV12-3 or TRBV12-4; a weak D match, TRBD2 (5 bases). The CDR3 runs to 12 residues. V was pared by 4 bases and J by 4 bases, with 6 bases between. This CDR3 reads CASSSGADTQYF. The CDR3 nucleotides are TGTGCCAGCAGTTCCGGGGCAGATACGCAGTATTTT.

V is TRBV20-1 and J is TRBJ1-4, with TRBD1 identical over 8 bases. Germline assignment: CDR1 DFQATT and CDR2 SNEGSKA (reference sequence). V dropped 5 bases and J dropped 6; count of bases not matched to a gene: 11. The CDR3 runs to 15 residues. CDR3 protein: CSAPPFQGADEKLFF. The CDR3 DNA reads TGCAGTGCTCCTCCCTTCCAGGGGGCCGATGAAAAACTGTTTTTT.

There are a few counts of this clonotype. V gene TRBV28 combines with J gene TRBJ1-5; maybe TRBD1 (6 bases). The CDR3 loop spans 15 amino acids. The germline V gene encodes CDR1 MDHEN and CDR2 SYDVKM. V was clipped by 1 base and J by 2 bases, with 9 bases between them. The chain's CDR3 is CASSLFAGGNQPQHF. The CDR3 DNA reads TGTGCCAGCAGTTTATTTGCAGGGGGCAATCAGCCCCAGCATTTT.

This clonotype was seen once. This may come from a read error, since a much larger clone is one base off. This chain joins TRBV7-2 and TRBJ2-3; 11 bases agree with TRBD2. Germline loops: CDR1 SGHTA, CDR2 FQGNSA. This CDR3 comprises 16 residues. CDR3 sequence reads: CANSLLSGGVPDTQYF. In DNA form, the CDR3 reads TGTGCCAACAGCTTACTTAGCGGGGGGGTCCCAGATACGCAGTATTTT.

This clonotype occurred a few times. J is TRBJ2-7 and V is TRBV12-3 or TRBV12-4; D unclear. The CDR3 sequence is 13 residues long. Trimming cost V 6 bases and J 2 bases, with 11 bases left between them. The CDR3 DNA reads as TGTGCCAGCAGCCCAGACACCCCCTACGAGCAGTACTTC. Its translation is CASSPDTPYEQYF.

J is TRBJ2-7 and V is TRBV29-1, with D maybe TRBD2 (6 bases). CDR1 and CDR2 (germline): SQVTM, ANQGSEA. CDR3 length equals 15 residues. Trimming removed 4 bases from V and 6 bases from J, with 22 bases in between. The CDR3 sequence is CSVAGLPRGPCEQYF. CDR3 nucleotides: TGCAGCGTTGCGGGACTCCCACGGGGACCCTGCGAGCAGTACTTC.

The CDR3 sequence: CASSAASQPTDTQYF. CDR3 in DNA: TGTGCCAGCAGCGCAGCTAGCCAACCCACAGATACGCAGTATTTT. This chain links TRBV7-2 with TRBJ2-3; weak D call: TRBD2 (5 bases). The V end lost 5 bases, the J end lost 2 bases, and 14 bases lay between the germline ends. Germline V gene sequence: CDR1 SGHTA, CDR2 FQGNSA. There are 15 residues in the CDR3.